One and the same sample provided the 25 T cell receptor beta chains below, sequenced in a study of T cell responses to AZD1222 COVID-19 vaccine. Sequenced by immunoSEQ multiplex PCR; TCRdb stores in-frame clones only, minus some. The sample records 200,000 to 300,000 clones, 85% to 95% being singletons. The sequences come from peripheral blood, collected on day 0 of AZD1222 vaccination. These TCRs come from an adult in good health.

The chain employs TRBV5-1 and TRBJ1-5; 10 positions agree with TRBD1. In germline, CDR1 is SGHRS, CDR2 YFSETQ. CDR3 length: 15 amino acids. V shed 4 bases, J shed 3 bases, and the junction held 4 bases outside the gene matches. CDR3 DNA: TGCGCCAGCAGCGTGGGGACAGGGGACAATCAGCCCCAGCATTTT. Translated: CASSVGTGDNQPQHF.

V usage is TRBV14 and J usage is TRBJ2-7, with unresolved D. This CDR3 has 12 amino acids. The germline V gene encodes CDR1 SGHDN and CDR2 FVKESK. V was pared by 2 bases and J by 7 bases, with 9 bases between. In DNA, the CDR3 is TGTGCCAGCAGCCAACTGGGTAGGGAGCAGTACTTC. This sequence encodes CASSQLGREQYF.

The chain joins TRBV5-4 to TRBJ2-2; 8 bases are shared with TRBD2. Per germline, CDR1 SGHNT and CDR2 YYREEE (reference sequence). V dropped 1 base and J dropped 4; count of bases not matched to a gene: 9. The CDR3 runs to 17 residues. DNA of the CDR3: TGTGCCAGCAGCTTGAGGGCTAGCGGGCCAAGCACCGGGGAGCTGTTTTTT. Amino acid sequence: CASSLRASGPSTGELFF.

This chain connects TRBV9 to TRBJ2-3; 7 bases agree with TRBD2. This CDR3 has 15 amino acids. V dropped 4 bases and J dropped 2; count of bases not matched to a gene: 7. From germline, CDR1 is SGDLS and CDR2 YYNGEE. CDR3 nucleotides: TGTGCCAGCAGCACCAGAGCGGGGAACACAGATACGCAGTATTTT. Translated: CASSTRAGNTDTQYF.

In its sample, this clone was seen a few times. This rearrangement joins TRBV27 to TRBJ2-7; 7 bases are shared with TRBD1. The V and J ends lost 4 bases and 2 bases, in that order; junction bases with no gene match: 5. Germline CDR1 reads MNHEY; CDR2 reads SMNVEV (reference sequence). The length of the CDR3 is 14 residues. The CDR3 region has the DNA TGTGCCAGCAGTTCTACGGACAGGACCTACGAGCAGTACTTC. This gives the protein CASSSTDRTYEQYF.

V and J are TRBV28 and TRBJ2-7, with TRBD1 matching over 9 bases. The CDR3 runs to 15 residues. The germline V gene encodes CDR1 MDHEN and CDR2 SYDVKM. With V trimmed by 7 bases and J by 1 base, 8 bases remained unmatched. The CDR3 sequence is CASTPSGTGSYEQYF. Here the CDR3 DNA reads TGTGCCAGCACCCCCTCCGGGACAGGGTCCTACGAGCAGTACTTC.

The rearrangement uses TRBV12-3 or TRBV12-4 and TRBJ2-5, with D hard to call. This CDR3 is built from 11 residues. Trimming stripped 1 base from V and 13 bases from J, with 10 bases between. The CDR3 loop is CASSLGVIAYF. CDR3 sequence (DNA): TGTGCCAGCAGTTTAGGGGTAATAGCGTACTTC.

The J gene is TRBJ1-6, the V gene TRBV18; 7 bases align to TRBD1. Germline assignment: CDR1 KGHSH and CDR2 LQKENI. There are 14 residues in the CDR3. V was pared by 3 bases and J by 10 bases, with 6 bases of the junction left unmatched. This CDR3 is CASSPTGSRSPLHF. DNA of the CDR3: TGTGCCAGCTCACCGACAGGGAGTCGGTCACCCCTCCACTTT. The full variable domain, rest sourced from reference TRBV18 and TRBJ1-6, is NAGVMQNPRHLVRRRGQEARLRCSPMKGHSHVYWYRQLPEEGLKFMVYLQKENIIDESGMPKERFSAEFPKEGPSILRIQQVVRGDSAAYFCASSPTGSRSPLHFGNGTRLTVT.

This clone appeared once. The genes are TRBV2 and TRBJ2-1, with D unresolved. V was shortened by 5 bases and J by 3 bases, with 2 bases between the two germline ends. The CDR3 is 11 amino acids. Germline loops: CDR1 SNHLY, CDR2 FYNNEI. CDR3 DNA sequence: TGTGCCAGCAGTTTCTACAATGAGCAGTTCTTC. It is translated as CASSFYNEQFF.

The chain links TRBV6-6 to TRBJ1-2, with D unresolved. Looked up from germline, CDR1 is MNHNY and CDR2 is SVGAGI (reference sequence). There are 12 residues in the CDR3. The V end was cut by 4 bases, the J end by 8 bases, with 11 bases between. The CDR3 sequence is CASSSYQGGYTF. The DNA for the CDR3 is TGTGCCAGCAGTTCATACCAAGGCGGCTACACCTTC.

This chain uses TRBV27 with TRBJ2-2; D may be TRBD2 (5 bases). CDR3 length: 14 amino acids. V was pared by 4 bases and J by 5 bases, with 11 bases between. In germline, CDR1 is MNHEY, CDR2 SMNVEV (reference sequence). The CDR3 sequence is CASSSGVRTGELFF. CDR3 bases: TGTGCCAGCAGTTCCGGGGTTCGGACCGGGGAGCTGTTTTTT.

The genes are TRBV10-3 and TRBJ2-3; 11 nucleotides line up with TRBD2. Germline V gene data show CDR1 as ENHRY and CDR2 as SYGVKD. After removal of 10 bases from V and 5 bases from J, the junction contained 5 bases not matched to a gene. The CDR3 is made up of 13 amino acids. CDR3 protein: CATLAGDGDTQYF. CDR3 coding DNA: TGTGCCACACTAGCGGGAGATGGAGATACGCAGTATTTT.

In nucleotides, the CDR3 is TGTGCCAGTAGTGCAGGACCCCCGAACACTGAAGCTTTCTTT. Translated, it gives CASSAGPPNTEAFF. This chain links TRBV19 with TRBJ1-1; D gene ambiguous. This CDR3 spans 14 amino acids. Germline V gives CDR1 LNHDA, CDR2 SQIVND (reference sequence). V was clipped by 5 bases and J by 1 base, with 11 bases between them.

This chain uses TRBV5-1 with TRBJ2-5; 10 bases are shared with TRBD2. Germline-derived CDR1 and CDR2 are SGHRS and YFSETQ. The V segment lost 3 bases and the J segment 5 bases; nucleotides outside the gene matches: 4. The CDR3 covers 14 residues. Here the CDR3 DNA reads TGCGCCAGCAGCTCTAGCGGGAGAGGGGAGACCCAGTACTTC. Its translation is CASSSSGRGETQYF.

The V and J genes are TRBV9 and TRBJ1-6, with unresolved D. CDR1 and CDR2 (germline): SGDLS, YYNGEE. Trimming removed 2 bases from V and 9 bases from J, with 18 bases in between. The CDR3 covers 16 residues. DNA for the CDR3: TGTGCCAGCAGCGTTTCCTGGGAAGGGCTAGGTTCACCCCTCCACTTT. Amino acid sequence: CASSVSWEGLGSPLHF.

The chain joins TRBV28 to TRBJ2-7; D not certain. The germline gives CDR1 MDHEN, CDR2 SYDVKM. V was clipped by 5 bases and J by 2 bases, with 13 bases between them. The CDR3 contains 14 residues. The CDR3 region is CASSLSRAPYEQYF. The CDR3 nucleotides read TGTGCCAGCAGTCTAAGTAGGGCCCCCTACGAGCAGTACTTC.

As for this clone: The CDR3 does not close with the conserved phenylalanine or tryptophan, likely indicating a read error. The DNA is left out, because the CDR3 cannot be placed on it with certainty; the CDR3 is given as TCRdb lists it. The chain couples TRBV6-9 to TRBJ2-7; the table's D gene call, TRBD1, was not cross checked with the DNA. Germline values: CDR1 MNHGY, CDR2 SVAAGI. The CDR3 has 11 residues if both end residues are counted. CDR3 sequence reads: CASPRLTGTPI.

The chain recombines TRBV4-1 with TRBJ2-7; TRBD1 might be the D (5 bases). In germline, CDR1 is MGHRA, CDR2 YSYEKL. The CDR3 contains 15 residues. Trimming removed 0 bases from V and 1 base from J, with 10 bases in between. The CDR3 nucleotides are TGCGCCAGCAGCCAAGATAGGGCAGGGTCCTACGAGCAGTACTTC. Protein sequence: CASSQDRAGSYEQYF.

This chain joins TRBV2 and TRBJ2-1; weak D call: TRBD2 (5 bases). This CDR3 has 15 amino acids. V lost 1 base and J 7 bases, leaving 14 bases between the germline ends. Germline CDR1 is SNHLY and CDR2 is FYNNEI. The CDR3 reads CASSEGVGGKNEQFF. The CDR3 coding sequence is TGTGCCAGCAGTGAAGGGGTTGGAGGAAAGAATGAGCAGTTCTTC.

This chain connects TRBV9 to TRBJ1-3; D possibly corresponds to TRBD1 (5 bases). The CDR3 consists of 16 residues. Germline CDR1 reads SGDLS; CDR2 reads YYNGEE. With 4 bases removed from V and 0 bases from J, the gap between germline ends came to 14 bases. The CDR3 here is CASSPTAGPSGNTIYF. CDR3 coding DNA: TGTGCCAGCAGCCCCACGGCAGGGCCCTCTGGAAACACCATATATTTT.

The CDR3 DNA is TGCGCCAGCAGGGCAGACAGGGCCTATGGCTACACCTTC. It is translated as CASRADRAYGYTF. This chain links TRBV5-1 with TRBJ1-2, with 7 bases matching TRBD1. CDR1 SGHRS and CDR2 YFSETQ come from the germline V gene. V lost 5 bases and J lost 4; bases outside the gene matches: 5. CDR3 size: 13 residues.

This clone was seen a single time. The gene calls are TRBV28 and TRBJ1-5; tentatively, D is TRBD1 (6 bases). V was cut by 5 bases and J by 5 bases, with 10 bases left in between. Germline assignment: CDR1 MDHEN and CDR2 SYDVKM. The CDR3 runs to 13 residues. CDR3 coding DNA: TGTGCCAGCAGTGGGGAGGGGGATCAGCCCCAGCATTTT. Translating gives CASSGEGDQPQHF.

The rearrangement uses TRBV11-2 and TRBJ1-1, with no clear D. The CDR3 totals 17 residues. Germline V gene lookup returns CDR1 SGHAT and CDR2 FQNNGV. V shed 1 base and J shed 5 bases, with 20 bases lying between them. CDR3 sequence: CASSLAFMGKRRTEAFF. The CDR3, as DNA: TGTGCCAGCAGCTTAGCTTTTATGGGGAAAAGGAGGACTGAAGCTTTCTTT. The full variable domain, its missing parts supplied by reference TRBV11-2 and TRBJ1-1, is EAGVAQSPRYKIIEKRQSVAFWCNPISGHATLYWYQQILGQGPKLLIQFQNNGVVDDSQLPKDRFSAERLKGVDSTLKIQPAKLEDSAVYLCASSLAFMGKRRTEAFFGQGTRLTVV.

The rearrangement links TRBV2 to TRBJ2-5, with D perhaps matching TRBD1 (7 bases). Deletions cut 6 bases from V and 2 bases from J, with 10 bases between. Germline assignment: CDR1 SNHLY and CDR2 FYNNEI. The CDR3 loop spans 13 amino acids. The CDR3 loop reads CASSPGGQETQYF. In nucleotides, the CDR3 is TGTGCCAGCAGCCCAGGGGGGCAAGAGACCCAGTACTTC.

The V call is TRBV6-5, the J call TRBJ2-3; tentatively, D is TRBD2 (5 bases). The CDR3 has 15 amino acids. CDR1 MNHEY and CDR2 SVGAGI come from the germline V gene. Deletions cut 5 bases from V and 6 bases from J, with 18 bases between. CDR3: CASSSGGGISDTQYF. DNA for the CDR3: TGTGCCAGCAGTAGCGGAGGCGGCATTAGCGATACGCAGTATTTT.